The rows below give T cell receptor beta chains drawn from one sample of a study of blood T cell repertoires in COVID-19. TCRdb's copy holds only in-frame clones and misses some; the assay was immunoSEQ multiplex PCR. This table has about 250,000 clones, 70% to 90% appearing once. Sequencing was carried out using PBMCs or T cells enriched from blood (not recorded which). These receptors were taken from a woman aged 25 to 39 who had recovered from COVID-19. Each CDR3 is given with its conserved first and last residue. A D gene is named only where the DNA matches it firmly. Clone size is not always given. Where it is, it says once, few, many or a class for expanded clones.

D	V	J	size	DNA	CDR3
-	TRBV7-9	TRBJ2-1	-	TGTGCCAGCAGGCCCACTAGCTCCTACAACGAGCAGTTCTTC	CASRPTSSYNEQFF
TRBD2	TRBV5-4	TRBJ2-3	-	TGTGCCAGCAGCTCTCGAGCGGGAGTCGCAAATACGCAGTATTTT	CASSSRAGVANTQYF
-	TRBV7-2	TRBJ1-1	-	TGTGCCAGCAGCTCGAGCGGGAAACCCGGCGGAGCTTTCTTT	CASSSSGKPGGAFF
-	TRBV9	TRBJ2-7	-	TGTGCCAGCAGTCCTGGGCGGGACCTTTACGAGCAGTACTTC	CASSPGRDLYEQYF
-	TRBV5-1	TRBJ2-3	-	TGCGCCAGCAGCCCCAGGGGAGGGCTCCTCACAGATACGCAGTATTTT	CASSPRGGLLTDTQYF
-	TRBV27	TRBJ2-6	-	TGTGCCAGCAGTGGGAGGAGCTCTGGGGCCAACGTCCTGACTTTC	CASSGRSSGANVLTF
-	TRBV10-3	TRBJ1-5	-	TGTGCCATCAACGTTGGGGGCCCTGATCAGCCCCAGCATTTT	CAINVGGPDQPQHF
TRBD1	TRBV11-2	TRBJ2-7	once	TGTGCCAGCAGCTTAGTAGGTAGGACAGGGCGCTACGAGCAGTACTTC	CASSLVGRTGRYEQYF
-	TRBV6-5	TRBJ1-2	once	TGTGCCAGCAGCGGTGCAACTATCCCCGGTTTAGGCTACACCTTC	CASSGATIPGLGYTF
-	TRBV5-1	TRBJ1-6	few	TGCGCCAGCAGCTCGACAGATTCGGGCAATTCACCCCTCCACTTT	CASSSTDSGNSPLHF
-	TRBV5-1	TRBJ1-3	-	TGCGCCAGCAGCCTCCCGACAGGCTTCGCTGGAAACACCATATATTTT	CASSLPTGFAGNTIYF
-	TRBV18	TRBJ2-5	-	TGTGCCAGCTCACCACCAGCAGGGTTCCAAGAGACCCAGTACTTC	CASSPPAGFQETQYF
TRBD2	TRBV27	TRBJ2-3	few	TGTGCCAGCAACCCCGGGACTAGCCACACAGATACGCAGTATTTT	CASNPGTSHTDTQYF
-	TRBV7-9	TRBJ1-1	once	TGTGCCAGCAGCTTCAATGAAGCTTTCTTT	CASSFNEAFF
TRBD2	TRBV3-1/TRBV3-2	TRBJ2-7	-	TGTGCCAGCAGCCAAGGCCTAGCGGGCAGCTCCTACGAGCAGTACTTC	CASSQGLAGSSYEQYF
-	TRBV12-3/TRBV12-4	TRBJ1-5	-	TGTGCCAGCTCCTTGGGGGGGGGTCAGCCCCAGCATTTT	CASSLGGGQPQHF
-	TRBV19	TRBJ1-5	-	TGTGCCAGTAGTATGGTCGGGTCCTTCAATCAGCCCCAGCATTTT	CASSMVGSFNQPQHF
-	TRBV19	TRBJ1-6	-	TGTGCCAGTACCACTTATGTTGGGCCCTTCACACCCCTCCACTTT	CASTTYVGPFTPLHF
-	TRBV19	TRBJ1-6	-	TGTGCCAGTAGTATACCGACTCCGGGACAAAGGTCACCCCTCCACTTT	CASSIPTPGQRSPLHF
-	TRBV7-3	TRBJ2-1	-	TGTGCCAGCAGCTTAGGGCTCTACAATGAGCAGTTCTTC	CASSLGLYNEQFF
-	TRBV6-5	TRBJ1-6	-	TGTGCCAGCAGGGTAGTCCGGGACATTAATTCACCCCTCCACTTT	CASRVVRDINSPLHF
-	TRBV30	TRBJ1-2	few	TGTGCCTGGAGTGTACGGGAGAGCTACACCTTC	CAWSVRESYTF
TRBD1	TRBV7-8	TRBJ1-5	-	TGTGCCAGCAGCTTAGACAGGGGACATCAGCCCCAGCATTTT	CASSLDRGHQPQHF
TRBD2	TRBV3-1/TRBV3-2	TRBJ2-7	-	TGTGCCAGCCGCGGACTAGCGGGAACTGAGCAGTACTTC	CASRGLAGTEQYF
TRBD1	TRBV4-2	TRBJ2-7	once	TGTGCCAGCAGCCGGAGCGGTGGGGACAGGGCCGGGGTTGGGTACTTC	CASSRSGGDRAGVGYF
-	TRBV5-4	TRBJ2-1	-	TGTGCCAGCAGCGCATCAGGGGTCAGTGCCGATGAGCAGTTCTTC	CASSASGVSADEQFF
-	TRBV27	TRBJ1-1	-	TGTGCCAGCAGTTTCAGGGGAAGTGACACTGAAGCTTTCTTT	CASSFRGSDTEAFF
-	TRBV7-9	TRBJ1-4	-	TGTGCCAGCAGCTTAGCGGCGCCAGGGGATAATGAAAAACTGTTTTTT	CASSLAAPGDNEKLFF
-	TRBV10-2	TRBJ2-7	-	TGCGCCAGCAGTGAATACTCGCACGAGCAGTACTTC	CASSEYSHEQYF